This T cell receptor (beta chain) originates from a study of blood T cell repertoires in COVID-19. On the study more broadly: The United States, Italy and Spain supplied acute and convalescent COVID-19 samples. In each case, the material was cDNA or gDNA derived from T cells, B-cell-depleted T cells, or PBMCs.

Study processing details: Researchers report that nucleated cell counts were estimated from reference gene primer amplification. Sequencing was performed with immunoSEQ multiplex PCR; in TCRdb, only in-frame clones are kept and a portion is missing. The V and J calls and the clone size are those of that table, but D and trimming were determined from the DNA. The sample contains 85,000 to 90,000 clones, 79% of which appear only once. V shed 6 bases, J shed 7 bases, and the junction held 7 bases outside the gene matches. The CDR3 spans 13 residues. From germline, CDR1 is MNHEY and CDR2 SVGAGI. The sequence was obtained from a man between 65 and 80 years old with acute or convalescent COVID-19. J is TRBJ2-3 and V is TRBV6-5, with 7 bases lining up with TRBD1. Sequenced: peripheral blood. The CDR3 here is CASRPTGENTQYF. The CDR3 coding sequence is TGTGCCAGCAGACCAACAGGGGAAAATACGCAGTATTTT.